Here is one TCR beta chain with its context. This record belongs to a study of T cell repertoires in cytomegalovirus infection. TCRdb analysed the reads with MiXCR anew, one entry per CDR3 protein. The sample holds about 530,000 distinct CDR3 sequences, 26% seen once. The V segment lost 0 bases and the J segment 2 bases; nucleotides outside the gene matches: 16. The CDR3 spans 20 residues. CDR1 is LGHNA and CDR2 is YNFKEQ in the germline V gene. The chain recombines TRBV4-2 with TRBJ2-7; 10 bases fit TRBD2. Sequences were obtained from PBMCs. The receptor's source is a human donor in good health (CMV status not recorded). Some clones in this sample may be carry-over from other donors' samples. The CDR3 loop is CASSQDPPGASGGGAYEQYF. The CDR3 nucleotides are TGTGCCAGCAGCCAAGACCCCCCCGGTGCTAGCGGGGGAGGTGCCTACGAGCAGTACTTC.